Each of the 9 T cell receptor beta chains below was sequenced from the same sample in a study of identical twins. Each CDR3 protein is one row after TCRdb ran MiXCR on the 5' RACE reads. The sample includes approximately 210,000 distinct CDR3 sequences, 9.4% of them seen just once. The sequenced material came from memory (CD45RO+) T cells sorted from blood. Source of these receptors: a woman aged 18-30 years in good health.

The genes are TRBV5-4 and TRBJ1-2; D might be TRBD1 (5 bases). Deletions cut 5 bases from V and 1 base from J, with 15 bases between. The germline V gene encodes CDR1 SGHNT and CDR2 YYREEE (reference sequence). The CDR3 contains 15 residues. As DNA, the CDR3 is TGTGCCAGCAGGACCGGGGGGGTAGATAACTATGGCTACACCTTC. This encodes CASRTGGVDNYGYTF.

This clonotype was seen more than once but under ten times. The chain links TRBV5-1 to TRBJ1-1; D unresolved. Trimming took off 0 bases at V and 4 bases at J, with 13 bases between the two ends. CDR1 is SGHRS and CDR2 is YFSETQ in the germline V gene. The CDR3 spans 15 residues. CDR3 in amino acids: CASSLALSPGTEAFF. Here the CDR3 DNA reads TGCGCCAGCAGCTTGGCCTTGAGCCCCGGCACTGAAGCTTTCTTT.

The CDR3 DNA reads as TGTGCCAGTAGTTCACTTCACGGACAGCGGAACTATGGCTACACCTTC. It encodes CASSSLHGQRNYGYTF. This chain links TRBV19 with TRBJ1-2; D perhaps matches TRBD1 (6 bases). V lost 5 bases and J 2 bases, leaving 18 bases between the germline ends. There are 16 residues in the CDR3. CDR1 is LNHDA, CDR2 SQIVND, per germline (reference sequence). Supplemented by reference TRBV19 and TRBJ1-2, the full variable domain reads DGGITQSPKYLFRKEGQNVTLSCEQNLNHDAMYWYRQDPGQGLRLIYYSQIVNDFQKGDIAEGYSVSREKKESFPLTVTSAQKNPTAFYLCASSSLHGQRNYGYTFGSGTRLTVV.

The CDR3 spells CASSRERGQRVFF. The CDR3 region has the DNA TGTGCCAGCAGCAGGGAGAGGGGACAGAGGGTTTTCTTT. The chain recombines TRBV21-1 with TRBJ1-1; no check of the table's D call, TRBD1, against the DNA was made. TRBV21-1 is designated a pseudogene. The CDR3 contains 13 residues.

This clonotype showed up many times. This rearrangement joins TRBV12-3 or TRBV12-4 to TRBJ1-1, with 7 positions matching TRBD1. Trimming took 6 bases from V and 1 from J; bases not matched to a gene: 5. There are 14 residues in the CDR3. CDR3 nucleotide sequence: TGTGCCAGCAGAACCAGACAGGGGAACACTGAAGCTTTCTTT. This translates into CASRTRQGNTEAFF.

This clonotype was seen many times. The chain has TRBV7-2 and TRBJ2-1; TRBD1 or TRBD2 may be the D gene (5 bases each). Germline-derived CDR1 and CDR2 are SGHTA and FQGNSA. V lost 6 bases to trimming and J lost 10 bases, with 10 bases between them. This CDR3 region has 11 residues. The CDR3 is CASSSWGEQFF. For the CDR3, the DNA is TGTGCCAGCAGTTCGTGGGGGGAGCAGTTCTTC.

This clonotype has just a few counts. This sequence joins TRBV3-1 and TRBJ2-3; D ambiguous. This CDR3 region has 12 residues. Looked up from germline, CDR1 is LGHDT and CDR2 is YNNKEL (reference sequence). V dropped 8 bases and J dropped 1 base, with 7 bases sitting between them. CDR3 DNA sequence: TGTGCCAGCGAGGCGGGCACAGATACGCAGTATTTT. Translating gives CASEAGTDTQYF.

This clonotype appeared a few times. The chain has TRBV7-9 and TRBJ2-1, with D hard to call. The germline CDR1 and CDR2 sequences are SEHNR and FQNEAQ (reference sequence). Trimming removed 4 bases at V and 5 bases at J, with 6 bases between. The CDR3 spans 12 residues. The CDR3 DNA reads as TGTGCCAGCAGCTCGACCGACAATGAGCAGTTCTTC. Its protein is CASSSTDNEQFF.

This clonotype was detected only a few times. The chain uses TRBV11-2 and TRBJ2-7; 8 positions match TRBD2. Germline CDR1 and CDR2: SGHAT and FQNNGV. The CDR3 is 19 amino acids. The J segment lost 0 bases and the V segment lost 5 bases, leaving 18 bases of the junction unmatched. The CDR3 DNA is TGTGCCAGCAGCAACCCCCGGGGTAGCGGGACCGTCAGCTCCTACGAGCAGTACTTC. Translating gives CASSNPRGSGTVSSYEQYF.